These 5 T cell receptor beta chains were all obtained from the same sample, sequenced in a study of T cell changes during pregnancy in multiple sclerosis. Generated by immunoSEQ multiplex PCR, the TCRdb table keeps only in-frame clones and is missing some. Seen here are roughly 86,000 clones, approximately 92% observed once, and the top ten hold around 2.5%. The material was peripheral blood, obtained in the first trimester of pregnancy. The receptors were sampled from a female donor with multiple sclerosis, enrolled in a pregnancy study.

V is TRBV5-4 and J is TRBJ2-5, with TRBD1 as a possible D gene (6 bases). Trimming removed 4 bases at V and 2 bases at J, with 12 bases between. This CDR3 has 14 amino acids. The germline gives CDR1 SGHNT, CDR2 YYREEE (reference sequence). CDR3 DNA sequence: TGTGCCAGCAGCAATACAGGGAATCAAGAGACCCAGTACTTC. Its protein product is CASSNTGNQETQYF.

V and J are TRBV12-2 and TRBJ2-7; the table names TRBD2, a call not compared with the DNA. TRBV12-2 is a documented pseudogene. There are 17 residues in the CDR3. The CDR3 nucleotides read TGTGCAAGTCGCTCACCAGCAGCAGACGGGACTAGCTACGAGCAGTACTTC. It translates to CASRSPAADGTSYEQYF.

The chain recombines TRBV15 with TRBJ2-1, with TRBD1 identical over 7 bases. CDR3 length equals 16 residues. The ends lost 1 base at V and 0 bases at J; junction bases unmatched: 3. Germline V gene data show CDR1 as LNHNV and CDR2 as YYDKDF (reference sequence). CDR3 region: CATSRGPGGSYNEQFF. The CDR3, as DNA: TGTGCCACCAGCAGAGGTCCAGGGGGCTCCTACAATGAGCAGTTCTTC.

V gene TRBV28 combines with J gene TRBJ1-2; unclear D gene. V gave up 7 bases and J gave up 9 bases, with 18 bases separating them. The CDR3 is 13 residues long. Germline V CDR1 and CDR2: MDHEN, SYDVKM. As DNA, the CDR3 is TGTGCCAGCATCAAGGGCCGCGACGGGAGCTACACCTTC. This gives the protein CASIKGRDGSYTF.

The chain employs TRBV4-3 and TRBJ1-1, with D hard to call. V was pared by 0 bases and J by 0 bases, with 11 bases between. The CDR3 runs to 16 residues. Germline V gene lookup returns CDR1 LGHNA and CDR2 YSLEER. The CDR3 region has the DNA TGCGCCAGCAGCCAAGATTTCAGTACGATGAACACTGAAGCTTTCTTT. This gives the protein CASSQDFSTMNTEAFF.